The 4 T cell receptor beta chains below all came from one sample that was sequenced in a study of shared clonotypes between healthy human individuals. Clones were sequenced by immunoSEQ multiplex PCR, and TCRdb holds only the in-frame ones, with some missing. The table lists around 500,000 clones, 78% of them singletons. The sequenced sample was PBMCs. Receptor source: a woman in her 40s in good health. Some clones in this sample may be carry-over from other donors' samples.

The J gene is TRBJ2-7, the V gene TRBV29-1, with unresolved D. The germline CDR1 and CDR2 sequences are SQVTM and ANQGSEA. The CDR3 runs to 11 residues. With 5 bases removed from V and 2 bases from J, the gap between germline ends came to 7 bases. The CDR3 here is CSVRTTYEQYF. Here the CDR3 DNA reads TGCAGCGTTCGTACAACCTACGAGCAGTACTTC.

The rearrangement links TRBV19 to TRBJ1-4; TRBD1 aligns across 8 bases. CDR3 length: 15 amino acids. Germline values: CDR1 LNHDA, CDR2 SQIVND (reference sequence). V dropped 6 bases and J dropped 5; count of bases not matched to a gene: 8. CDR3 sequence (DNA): TGTGCCAGTAGCCAACGACAGGGGCTAAATGAAAAACTGTTTTTT. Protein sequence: CASSQRQGLNEKLFF. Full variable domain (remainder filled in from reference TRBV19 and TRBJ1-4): DGGITQSPKYLFRKEGQNVTLSCEQNLNHDAMYWYRQDPGQGLRLIYYSQIVNDFQKGDIAEGYSVSREKKESFPLTVTSAQKNPTAFYLCASSQRQGLNEKLFFGSGTQLSVL.

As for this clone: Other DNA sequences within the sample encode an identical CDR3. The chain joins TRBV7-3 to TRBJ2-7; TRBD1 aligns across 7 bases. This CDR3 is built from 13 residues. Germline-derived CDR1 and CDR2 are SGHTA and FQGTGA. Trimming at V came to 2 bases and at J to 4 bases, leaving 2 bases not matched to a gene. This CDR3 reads CASSLRQGYEQYF. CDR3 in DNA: TGTGCCAGCAGCTTACGACAGGGATACGAGCAGTACTTC.

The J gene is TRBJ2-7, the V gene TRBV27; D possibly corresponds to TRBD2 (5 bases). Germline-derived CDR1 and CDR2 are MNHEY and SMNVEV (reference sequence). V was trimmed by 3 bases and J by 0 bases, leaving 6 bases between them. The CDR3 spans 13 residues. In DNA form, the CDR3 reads TGTGCCAGCAGTTTCCGGGACTCCTACGAGCAGTACTTC. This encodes CASSFRDSYEQYF.